One TCR beta chain is described in this entry. The protocol was immunoSEQ multiplex PCR, while the TCRdb copy is restricted to in-frame clones and leaves out a portion. The sample carries about 120,000 clones, around 87% recorded once. CDR3 length: 15 residues. With 0 bases removed from V and 1 base from J, the gap between germline ends came to 8 bases. Germline CDR1 is SGHKS and CDR2 is YYEKEE (reference sequence). The data originate from a study of control samples from healthy donors and cancer patients. Sample: PBMCs. The chain is built from TRBV5-5 and TRBJ2-1, with D possibly TRBD2 on 6 matching bases. The receptor was derived from a woman in her sixties with lung cancer. In DNA, the CDR3 is TGTGCCAGCAGCTTGGAACGGGGGTCCTACAATGAGCAGTTCTTC. It specifies CASSLERGSYNEQFF.